This TCR beta chain was identified in a study of post-analysis software for immune sequencing data. This clonotype was counted a few times. As yet, its antigen is unknown. V lost 6 bases and J 3 bases, leaving 14 bases between the germline ends. The length of the CDR3 is 14 residues. Germline-derived CDR1 and CDR2 are MDHEN and SYDVKM. Researchers reported that TCR beta cDNA libraries carried unique molecular identifiers. MiXCR was run by TCRdb on the PCR reads, yielding one entry per CDR3 protein. The sample includes just over 250,000 distinct CDR3 sequences, 30% to 45% seen only once; the top ten take under 5.5%. Whole-study findings and limits: There were five TRBV segments more frequent in patients than controls, and TRBV5-6, TRBV5-1 and TRBV20-1 were among them. Normalized Chao1 diversity was significantly lower in multiple sclerosis patients than in controls.

The rearrangement uses TRBV28 and TRBJ1-1; no clear D gene. Material: blood. The TCR originated in a girl between 5 and 17 years old with multiple sclerosis. The CDR3: CASSYSFMYTEAFF. DNA of the CDR3: TGTGCCAGCAGCTATTCATTTATGTACACTGAAGCTTTCTTT. Full variable domain (remainder filled in from reference TRBV28 and TRBJ1-1): DVKVTQSSRYLVKRTGEKVFLECVQDMDHENMFWYRQDPGLGLRLIYFSYDVKMKEKGDIPEGYSVSREKKERFSLILESASTNQTSMYLCASSYSFMYTEAFFGQGTRLTVV.